Presented here are 11 T cell receptor beta chains from one specimen sequenced in a study of T cell changes during pregnancy in multiple sclerosis. Assay: immunoSEQ multiplex PCR; the TCRdb copy retains only in-frame clones and omits some. The data contain 50,000 to 75,000 clones, around 90% of them singletons. The sequences come from peripheral blood, collected in the first trimester of pregnancy. The origin of the receptors is a female donor in good health, enrolled as a control in a pregnancy study.

This clone was counted only a few times. The chain couples TRBV19 to TRBJ1-1; D ambiguous. The germline V and J ends were trimmed by 3 bases and 1 base, with 6 bases remaining between them. Germline values: CDR1 LNHDA, CDR2 SQIVND (reference sequence). This CDR3 is built from 13 residues. CDR3 DNA sequence: TGTGCCAGTAGTATTGGGCAGAACACTGAAGCTTTCTTT. Its translation is CASSIGQNTEAFF.

The J gene is TRBJ2-7, the V gene TRBV14, with 12 positions matching TRBD2. The V gene's germline CDR1 is SGHDN and CDR2 FVKESK. CDR3 length equals 15 residues. The J segment lost 4 bases and the V segment lost 3 bases, leaving 4 bases of the junction unmatched. This CDR3 is CASSQWTSGKYEQYF. The CDR3 DNA reads TGTGCCAGCAGCCAGTGGACTAGCGGGAAATACGAGCAGTACTTC.

J is TRBJ1-5 and V is TRBV6-1, with 7 bases lining up with TRBD1. The CDR3 runs 15 residues. From germline, CDR1 is MNHNS and CDR2 SASEGT. Losses at the gene ends were 4 bases for V and 5 bases for J; bases not matched to a gene: 8. This CDR3 reads CASSVFTGEDQPQHF. CDR3 nucleotide sequence: TGTGCCAGCAGTGTTTTTACAGGGGAGGATCAGCCCCAGCATTTT.

CDR3 bases: TGCGCCAGCAGCCGGTACCGCTCCTATAATTCACCCCTCCACTTT. It yields the protein CASSRYRSYNSPLHF. This rearrangement joins TRBV23-1 to TRBJ1-6; D is unresolved. TRBV23-1 is an open reading frame, and its role is uncertain. Trimming removed 6 bases at V and 0 bases at J, with 9 bases between. The CDR3 length is 15 residues.

The chain employs TRBV4-2 and TRBJ2-1; 11 bases match TRBD2. Germline values: CDR1 LGHNA, CDR2 YNFKEQ. Unmatched junction bases numbered 10, after V lost 0 bases and J lost 9 bases. The CDR3 spans 17 residues. CDR3 sequence: CASSQDWSSGRASEQFF. The CDR3 DNA reads TGTGCCAGCAGCCAAGATTGGAGTAGCGGGAGGGCCAGTGAGCAGTTCTTC.

CDR3 sequence: CASSYQGADYGYTF. The DNA for the CDR3 is TGTGCCAGCAGTTATCAGGGGGCCGACTATGGCTACACCTTC. This rearrangement joins TRBV27 to TRBJ1-2; 8 positions match TRBD1. CDR3 length: 14 residues. The ends lost 4 bases at V and 3 bases at J; junction bases unmatched: 4. Per germline, CDR1 MNHEY and CDR2 SMNVEV (reference sequence).

This sequence joins TRBV11-2 and TRBJ2-1, with TRBD2 matching over 11 bases. V shed 5 bases and J 7 bases; nucleotides not matched to a gene: 10. CDR1 is SGHAT and CDR2 is FQNNGV in the germline V gene. The CDR3 sequence is 16 residues long. CDR3 coding DNA: TGTGCCAGCAGCCTCCCCTATAGCGGGGGGGCGAATGAGCAGTTCTTC. Protein sequence: CASSLPYSGGANEQFF.

The chain employs TRBV6-4 and TRBJ2-2; maybe TRBD2 (6 bases). The V and J ends lost 4 bases and 6 bases respectively, with 12 bases between them. CDR1 is MRHNA and CDR2 is SNTAGT in the germline V gene. The CDR3 extends over 14 amino acids. The chain's CDR3 is CASSVKAGSGELFF. DNA of the CDR3: TGTGCCAGCAGTGTTAAGGCGGGGTCCGGGGAGCTGTTTTTT.

V gene TRBV19 combines with J gene TRBJ1-3, with 9 bases fitting TRBD1. V lost 7 bases to trimming and J lost 8 bases; unmatched junction nucleotides: 12. There are 15 residues in the CDR3. Looked up from germline, CDR1 is LNHDA and CDR2 is SQIVND (reference sequence). CDR3 region: CASTSAGTGRDTIYF. The CDR3 DNA sequence: TGTGCCAGTACCTCCGCCGGGACAGGGCGAGACACCATATATTTT.

This chain connects TRBV9 to TRBJ1-6; TRBD1 might be the D (5 bases). Germline-derived CDR1 and CDR2 are SGDLS and YYNGEE. The CDR3 length is 13 residues. The V end was cut by 1 base, the J end by 11 bases, with 10 bases between. The DNA for the CDR3 is TGTGCCAGCAGCGTATCAGGGCGACCACCCCTCCACTTT. Residues: CASSVSGRPPLHF.

This chain connects TRBV27 to TRBJ2-2, with D possibly being TRBD2 (5 bases). V dropped 6 bases and J dropped 2 bases, with 19 bases sitting between them. The CDR3 length is 17 residues. The germline CDR1 and CDR2 sequences are MNHEY and SMNVEV (reference sequence). CDR3 sequence (DNA): TGTGCCAGCAGGATCCTGGGAACTAGTAAAAACACCGGGGAGCTGTTTTTT. Protein sequence: CASRILGTSKNTGELFF.